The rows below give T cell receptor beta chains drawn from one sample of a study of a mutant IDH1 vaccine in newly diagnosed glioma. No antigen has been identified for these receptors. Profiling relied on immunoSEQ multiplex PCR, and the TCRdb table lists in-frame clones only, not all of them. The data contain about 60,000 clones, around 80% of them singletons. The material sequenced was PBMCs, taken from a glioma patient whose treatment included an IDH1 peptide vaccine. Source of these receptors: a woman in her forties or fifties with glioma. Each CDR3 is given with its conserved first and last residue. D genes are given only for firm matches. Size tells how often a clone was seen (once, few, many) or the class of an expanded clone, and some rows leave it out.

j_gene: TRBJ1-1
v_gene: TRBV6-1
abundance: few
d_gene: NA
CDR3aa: CASSVEVGNTEAFF
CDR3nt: TGTGCCAGCAGTGTGGAGGTAGGGAACACTGAAGCTTTCTTT

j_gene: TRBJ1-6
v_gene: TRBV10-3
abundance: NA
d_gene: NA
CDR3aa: CAISESSDGNSPLHF
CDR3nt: TGTGCCATCAGTGAGTCGTCGGATGGTAATTCACCCCTCCACTTT

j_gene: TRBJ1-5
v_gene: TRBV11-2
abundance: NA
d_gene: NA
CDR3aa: CASSLEGWQPQHF
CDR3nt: TGTGCCAGCAGCTTAGAGGGATGGCAGCCCCAGCATTTT

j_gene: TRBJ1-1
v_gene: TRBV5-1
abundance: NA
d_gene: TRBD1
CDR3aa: CASSFTGTGYTEAFF
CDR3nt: TGCGCCAGCAGCTTTACCGGGACAGGGTACACTGAAGCTTTCTTT

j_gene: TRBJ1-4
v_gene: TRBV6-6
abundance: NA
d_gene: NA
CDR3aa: CASTRPGGPEKLFF
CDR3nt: TGTGCCAGCACAAGGCCTGGCGGACCGGAAAAACTGTTTTTT

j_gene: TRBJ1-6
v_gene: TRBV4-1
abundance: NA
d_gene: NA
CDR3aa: CASSRGTLGNSPLHF
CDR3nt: TGCGCCAGCAGCCGAGGGACGCTCGGGAATTCACCCCTCCACTTT

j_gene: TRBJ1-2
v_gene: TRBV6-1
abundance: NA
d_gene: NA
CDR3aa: CASSEGVRAGYGYTF
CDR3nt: TGTGCCAGCAGTGAAGGGGTGCGGGCGGGGTATGGCTACACCTTC

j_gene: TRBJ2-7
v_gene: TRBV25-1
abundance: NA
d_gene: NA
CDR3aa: CASSEAYRGGLNEQYF
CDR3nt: TGTGCCAGCAGTGAGGCATACAGGGGGGGGTTAAACGAGCAGTACTTC

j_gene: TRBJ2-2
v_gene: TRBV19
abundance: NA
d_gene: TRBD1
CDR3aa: CASSRRQGLTGELFF
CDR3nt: TGTGCCAGTAGTAGGAGACAGGGATTAACCGGGGAGCTGTTTTTT

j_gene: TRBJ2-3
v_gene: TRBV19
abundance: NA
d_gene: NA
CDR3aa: CASSSASGTDTQYF
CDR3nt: TGTGCCAGTAGTTCCGCTAGCGGCACAGATACGCAGTATTTT

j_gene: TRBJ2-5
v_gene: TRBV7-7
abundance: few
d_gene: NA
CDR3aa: CASSLEGRKTQYF
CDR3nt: TGTGCCAGCAGCTTAGAAGGGAGGAAGACCCAGTACTTC

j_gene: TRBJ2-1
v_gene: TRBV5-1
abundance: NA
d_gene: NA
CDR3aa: CASSLAGGNEQFF
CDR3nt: TGCGCCAGCAGCTTGGCCGGCGGCAATGAGCAGTTCTTC

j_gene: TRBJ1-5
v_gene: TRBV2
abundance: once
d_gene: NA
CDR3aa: CASRARRGNQPQHF
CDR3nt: TGTGCCAGCAGAGCACGACGGGGCAATCAGCCCCAGCATTTT

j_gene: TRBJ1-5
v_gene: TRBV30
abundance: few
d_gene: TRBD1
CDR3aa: CAWREARQGESQPQHF
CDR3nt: TGTGCCTGGAGGGAGGCGAGACAGGGTGAGTCTCAGCCCCAGCATTTT

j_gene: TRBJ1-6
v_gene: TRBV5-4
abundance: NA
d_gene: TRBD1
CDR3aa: CASSPPRQGANSPLHF
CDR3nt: TGTGCCAGCAGCCCCCCTCGCCAGGGGGCTAATTCACCCCTCCACTTT

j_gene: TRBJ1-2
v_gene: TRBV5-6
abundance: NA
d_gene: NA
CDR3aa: CASSLVPGSDGYTF
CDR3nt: TGTGCCAGCAGCTTGGTGCCGGGTTCGGATGGCTACACCTTC

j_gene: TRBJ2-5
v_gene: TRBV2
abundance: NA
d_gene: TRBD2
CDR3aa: CASSDRPRTSSQETQYF
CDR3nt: TGTGCCAGCAGTGACCGACCCCGGACTAGCAGCCAAGAGACCCAGTACTTC

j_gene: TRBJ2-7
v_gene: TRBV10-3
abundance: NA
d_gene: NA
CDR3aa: CAISQGGAYEQYF
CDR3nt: TGTGCCATCAGTCAGGGGGGCGCCTACGAGCAGTACTTC

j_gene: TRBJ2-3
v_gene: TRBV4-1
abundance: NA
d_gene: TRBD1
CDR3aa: CASSPLGDRGSGDTQYF
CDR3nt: TGCGCCAGCAGCCCCCTGGGGGACAGGGGGTCAGGAGATACGCAGTATTTT

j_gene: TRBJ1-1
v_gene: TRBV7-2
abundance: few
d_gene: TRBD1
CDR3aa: CASSPRTGPTEAFF
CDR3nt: TGTGCCAGCAGCCCACGGACAGGGCCCACTGAAGCTTTCTTT

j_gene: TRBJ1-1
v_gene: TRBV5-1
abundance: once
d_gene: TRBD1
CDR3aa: CASSPGQGRMGLNTEAFF
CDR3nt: TGCGCCAGCAGCCCGGGACAGGGAAGAATGGGTTTGAACACTGAAGCTTTCTTT

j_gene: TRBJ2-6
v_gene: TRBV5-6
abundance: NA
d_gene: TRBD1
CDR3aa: CASSSWGQVASGANVLTF
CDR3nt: TGTGCCAGCAGCTCCTGGGGACAGGTAGCGTCTGGGGCCAACGTCCTGACTTTC

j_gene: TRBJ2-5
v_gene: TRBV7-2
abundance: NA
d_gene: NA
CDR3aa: CASSLDNRAGETQYF
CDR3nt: TGTGCCAGCAGCTTAGACAACAGGGCCGGGGAGACCCAGTACTTC